Here is one T cell receptor beta chain with its context. The identical CDR3 is also encoded by other nucleotide sequences in the sample. These data originate in a study of shared clonotypes between healthy human individuals. The CDR3 covers 13 residues. The V segment lost 2 bases and the J segment 4 bases; nucleotides outside the gene matches: 1. Germline V CDR1 and CDR2: MDHEN, SYDVKM. The repertoire was sequenced with immunoSEQ multiplex PCR; TCRdb's copy has only in-frame clones and lacks some. The sample holds around 690,000 clones, roughly 88% seen once. Sequencing was performed on memory CD8+ T cells from PBMCs. Documented subset: CD45RO+ cells pooled with CCR7-negative TemRA cells. The genes are TRBV28 and TRBJ2-7; 8 bases are a match to TRBD1. This clonotype originated in a young man in good health. Some clones in this sample may be carry-over from other donors' samples. The DNA of the CDR3 is TGTGCCAGCAGTTTAGGGACAGGATACGAGCAGTACTTC. It yields the protein CASSLGTGYEQYF.